The next 4 T cell receptor beta chains were all read from a single sample in a study of T cell clonotyping in hematopoietic cell transplantation listed by TCRdb under 2021. Library method: the immunoSEQ multiplex PCR assay. TCRdb retrieved this table from immuneACCESS and kept in-frame rearrangements only. Not all clones are present; in checked studies, unresolved V genes account for under half, and no reason is known for the remainder. The sample contains about 70,000 clones, around 94% of them found a single time. The ten most abundant clones make up roughly 1.7% of the sample. The sample was peripheral blood mononuclear cells. Every receptor here comes from a man aged 45 to 65 in good health. Some clones in this sample may be carry-over from other donors' samples.

CDR3 DNA: TGTGCCAGCAGTGAAGGCGGATCTCGCAATCAGCCCCAGCATTTT. It is translated as CASSEGGSRNQPQHF. V gene TRBV2 combines with J gene TRBJ1-5; D is undetermined. This CDR3 spans 15 amino acids. Germline-derived CDR1 and CDR2 are SNHLY and FYNNEI. The germline V and J ends were trimmed by 1 base and 2 bases, with 9 bases remaining between them.

This sequence joins TRBV5-4 and TRBJ1-4; no reliable D call. CDR1 is SGHNT, CDR2 YYREEE, per germline (reference sequence). The CDR3 is made up of 13 amino acids. V was shortened by 4 bases and J by 3 bases, with 7 bases between the two germline ends. The CDR3 DNA reads as TGTGCCAGCAGCCCACTACCTAATGAAAAACTGTTTTTT. This translates into CASSPLPNEKLFF.

This rearrangement joins TRBV6-5 to TRBJ2-7; TRBD1 matches at 8 bases. J gave up 0 bases and V 6 bases, and 4 bases lay outside the gene matches. This CDR3 region has 14 residues. CDR1 and CDR2 (germline): MNHEY, SVGAGI. The CDR3 reads CASSQTGDSYEQYF. CDR3 nucleotides: TGTGCCAGCAGCCAGACAGGGGACTCCTACGAGCAGTACTTC.

The chain uses TRBV2 and TRBJ2-7, with D possibly being TRBD2 (6 bases). CDR3 size: 14 residues. Trimming cost V 3 bases and J 2 bases, with 11 bases left between them. Germline CDR1 and CDR2: SNHLY and FYNNEI. The CDR3 region has the DNA TGTGCCAGCAGTGAGGGGGGTTGGGCCTACGAGCAGTACTTC. Amino acids: CASSEGGWAYEQYF. The full variable domain, in which reference TRBV2 and TRBJ2-7 provide the parts outside the CDR3, is EPEVTQTPSHQVTQMGQEVILRCVPISNHLYFYWYRQILGQKVEFLVSFYNNEISEKSEIFDDQFSVERPDGSNFTLKIRSTKLEDSAMYFCASSEGGWAYEQYFGPGTRLTVT.